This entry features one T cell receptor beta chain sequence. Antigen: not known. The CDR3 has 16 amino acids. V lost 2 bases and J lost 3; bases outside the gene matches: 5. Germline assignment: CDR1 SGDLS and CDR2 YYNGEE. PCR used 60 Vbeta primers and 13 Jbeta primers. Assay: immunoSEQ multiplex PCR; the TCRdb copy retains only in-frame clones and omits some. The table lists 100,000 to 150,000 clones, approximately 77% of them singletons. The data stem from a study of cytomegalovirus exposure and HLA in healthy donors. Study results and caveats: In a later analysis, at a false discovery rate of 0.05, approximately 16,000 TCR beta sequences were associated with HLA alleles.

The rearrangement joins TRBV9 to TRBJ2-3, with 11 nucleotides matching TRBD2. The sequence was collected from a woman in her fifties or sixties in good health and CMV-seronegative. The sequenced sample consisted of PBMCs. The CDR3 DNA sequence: TGTGCCAGCAGCGTCACTAGCGGGAGTTTAACAGATACGCAGTATTTT. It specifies CASSVTSGSLTDTQYF.